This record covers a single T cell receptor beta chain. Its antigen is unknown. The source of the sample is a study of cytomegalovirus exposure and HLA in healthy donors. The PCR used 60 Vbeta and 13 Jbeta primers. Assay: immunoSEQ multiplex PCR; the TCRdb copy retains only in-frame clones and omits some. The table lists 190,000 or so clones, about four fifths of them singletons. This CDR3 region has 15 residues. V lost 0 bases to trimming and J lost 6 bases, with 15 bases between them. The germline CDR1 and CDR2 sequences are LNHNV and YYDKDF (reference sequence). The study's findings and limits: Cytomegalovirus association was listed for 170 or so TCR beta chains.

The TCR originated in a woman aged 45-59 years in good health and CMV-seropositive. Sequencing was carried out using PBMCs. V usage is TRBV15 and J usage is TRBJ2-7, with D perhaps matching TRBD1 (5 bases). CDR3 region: CATSRESRVIFEQYF. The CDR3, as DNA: TGTGCCACCAGCAGAGAGTCCAGGGTGATTTTCGAGCAGTACTTC.